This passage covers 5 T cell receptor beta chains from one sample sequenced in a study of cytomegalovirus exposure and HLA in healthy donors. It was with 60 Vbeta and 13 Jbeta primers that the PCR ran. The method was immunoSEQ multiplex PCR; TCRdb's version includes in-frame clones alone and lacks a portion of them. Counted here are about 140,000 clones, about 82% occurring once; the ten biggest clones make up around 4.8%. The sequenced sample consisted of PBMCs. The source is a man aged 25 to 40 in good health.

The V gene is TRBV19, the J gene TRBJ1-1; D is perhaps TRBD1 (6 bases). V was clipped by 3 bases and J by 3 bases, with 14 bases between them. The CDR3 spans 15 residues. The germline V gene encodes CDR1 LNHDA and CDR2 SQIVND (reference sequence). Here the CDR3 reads CASSIELGGDTEAFF. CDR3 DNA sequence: TGTGCCAGTAGTATTGAGCTAGGGGGGGACACTGAAGCTTTCTTT.

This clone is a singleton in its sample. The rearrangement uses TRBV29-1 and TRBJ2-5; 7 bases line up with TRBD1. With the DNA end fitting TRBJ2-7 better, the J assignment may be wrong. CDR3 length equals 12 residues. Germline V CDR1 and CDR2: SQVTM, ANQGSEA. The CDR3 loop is CSVGDSTGEQYF. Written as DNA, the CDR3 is TGCAGCGTTGGGGACAGCACGGGCGAGCAGTACTTC.

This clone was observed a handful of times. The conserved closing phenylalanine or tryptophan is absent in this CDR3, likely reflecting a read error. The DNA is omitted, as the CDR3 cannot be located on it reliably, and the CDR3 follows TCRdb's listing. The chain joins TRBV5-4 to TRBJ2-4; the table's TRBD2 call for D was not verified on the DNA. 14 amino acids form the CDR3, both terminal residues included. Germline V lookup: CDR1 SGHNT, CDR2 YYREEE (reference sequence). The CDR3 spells CASDQAGGGTRVYL.

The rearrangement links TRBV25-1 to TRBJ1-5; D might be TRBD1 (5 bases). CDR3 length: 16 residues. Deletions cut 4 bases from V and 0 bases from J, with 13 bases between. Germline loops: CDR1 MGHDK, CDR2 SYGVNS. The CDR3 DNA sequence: TGTGCCAGCAGTGCCAATGACAGATATAGCAATCAGCCCCAGCATTTT. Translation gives CASSANDRYSNQPQHF.

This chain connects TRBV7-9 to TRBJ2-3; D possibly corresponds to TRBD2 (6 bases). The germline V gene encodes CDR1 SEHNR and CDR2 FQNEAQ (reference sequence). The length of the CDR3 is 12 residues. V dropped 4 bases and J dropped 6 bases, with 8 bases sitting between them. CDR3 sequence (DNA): TGTGCCAGCAGCTCGAGCGGGGATACGCAGTATTTT. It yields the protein CASSSSGDTQYF.